The 25 T cell receptor beta chains in this list originate from one sample, sequenced in a study of post-analysis software for immune sequencing data. Tagging with unique molecular identifiers was a feature of the TCR beta cDNA libraries. TCRdb independently ran MiXCR on the PCR reads; one entry per CDR3 protein. The sample has roughly 160,000 distinct CDR3 sequences; under 40% are singletons. Sequenced material: blood, taken after autologous hematopoietic stem cell transplantation. The receptors derive from a girl aged 10 to 17 with multiple sclerosis.

The chain links TRBV20-1 to TRBJ1-1; 7 bases are shared with TRBD1. Germline CDR1 and CDR2: DFQATT and SNEGSKA (reference sequence). Unmatched junction bases numbered 12, after V lost 1 base and J lost 1 base. The CDR3 has 17 amino acids. CDR3 amino acids: CSARVNAGGPGNTEAFF. The CDR3 DNA sequence: TGCAGTGCTAGAGTCAATGCAGGGGGACCCGGGAACACTGAAGCTTTCTTT.

About this clonotype itself: A much larger clone differs by one base, so this may be a read error. The CDR3 region is CAIREPGQLYGYTF. Here the CDR3 DNA reads TGTGCCATCAGGGAGCCGGGACAGCTCTATGGCTACACCTTC. The chain uses TRBV10-3 and TRBJ1-2, with 7 bases fitting TRBD1. After removal of 6 bases from V and 4 bases from J, the junction contained 8 bases not matched to a gene. This CDR3 has 14 residues. Germline CDR1 and CDR2: ENHRY and SYGVKD.

V usage is TRBV5-6 and J usage is TRBJ1-2, with 7 positions matching TRBD1. V lost 2 bases to trimming and J lost 4 bases; unmatched junction nucleotides: 5. The germline V gene encodes CDR1 SGHDT and CDR2 YYEEEE. The CDR3 has 14 residues. CDR3 amino acids: CASSFGTVPYGYTF. Written as DNA, the CDR3 is TGTGCCAGCAGCTTCGGGACAGTTCCCTATGGCTACACCTTC.

This clonotype was detected a few times. The chain recombines TRBV3-1 with TRBJ2-7; 7 bases line up with TRBD2. Trimming cost V 5 bases and J 3 bases; bases outside gene matches: 1. Germline CDR1 and CDR2: LGHDT and YNNKEL (reference sequence). The CDR3 consists of 12 residues. The CDR3 is CASSGLDYEQYF. CDR3 nucleotide sequence: TGTGCCAGCAGCGGACTAGACTACGAGCAGTACTTC.

This clonotype was observed a few times. This chain connects TRBV7-9 to TRBJ2-1, with TRBD2 matching over 11 bases. V shed 4 bases and J 3 bases; nucleotides not matched to a gene: 5. CDR1 is SEHNR, CDR2 FQNEAQ, per germline (reference sequence). CDR3 length equals 16 residues. As DNA, the CDR3 is TGTGCCAGCAGCTCACCTACTAGCGGGAGCTACAATGAGCAGTTCTTC. Translation: CASSSPTSGSYNEQFF.

This clonotype appeared a few times. The chain combines TRBV12-3 or TRBV12-4 with TRBJ1-1; D gene uncertain. There are 12 residues in the CDR3. V was pared by 7 bases and J by 4 bases, with 10 bases between. CDR3 sequence reads: CASNTKGTEAFF. The CDR3 nucleotides read TGTGCCAGCAACACTAAGGGCACTGAAGCTTTCTTT.

This rearrangement joins TRBV6-1 to TRBJ2-2; 10 bases fit TRBD2. Germline V gene sequence: CDR1 MNHNS, CDR2 SASEGT. Trimming cost V 5 bases and J 4 bases; bases outside gene matches: 7. The CDR3 loop spans 16 amino acids. CDR3 DNA sequence: TGTGCCAGCAGTTCCCTAGCGGGAGCTTCCACCGGGGAGCTGTTTTTT. It specifies CASSSLAGASTGELFF.

The table lists this clonotype with a few counts. J is TRBJ2-2 and V is TRBV29-1, with unresolved D. CDR3 size: 13 residues. Per the germline V gene, CDR1 is SQVTM and CDR2 is ANQGSEA. The germline V and J ends were trimmed by 6 bases and 0 bases, with 8 bases remaining between them. The CDR3 nucleotides are TGCAGCGTGAGGAGATCGAACACCGGGGAGCTGTTTTTT. It encodes CSVRRSNTGELFF.

This rearrangement joins TRBV30 to TRBJ2-3; 7 nucleotides align to TRBD2. CDR1 is GTSNPN, CDR2 SVGIG, per germline (reference sequence). V lost 2 bases to trimming and J lost 2 bases; unmatched junction nucleotides: 10. CDR3 size: 16 residues. This chain's CDR3 is CAWSPIPSGPTDTQYF. CDR3 bases: TGTGCCTGGAGTCCAATCCCTAGCGGTCCCACAGATACGCAGTATTTT.

The chain employs TRBV2 and TRBJ2-7; 8 positions match TRBD1. Germline CDR1 and CDR2: SNHLY and FYNNEI. CDR3 length: 14 amino acids. V trimming: 5 bases; J trimming: 2 bases; junction bases outside the gene matches: 5. Here the CDR3 DNA reads TGTGCCAGCAGTTCCGACAGGGGTGCCTACGAGCAGTACTTC. As protein: CASSSDRGAYEQYF. The full variable domain, in which reference TRBV2 and TRBJ2-7 provide the parts outside the CDR3, is EPEVTQTPSHQVTQMGQEVILRCVPISNHLYFYWYRQILGQKVEFLVSFYNNEISEKSEIFDDQFSVERPDGSNFTLKIRSTKLEDSAMYFCASSSDRGAYEQYFGPGTRLTVT.

The J gene is TRBJ1-1, the V gene TRBV4-1; tentatively, D is TRBD1 (6 bases). The CDR3 is 15 residues long. Germline values: CDR1 MGHRA, CDR2 YSYEKL. V was trimmed by 3 bases and J by 3 bases, leaving 14 bases between them. CDR3 DNA: TGCGCCAGCAGCCACGCTCATACAGGGTACACTGAAGCTTTCTTT. As protein: CASSHAHTGYTEAFF.

Many counts were recorded for this clonotype. The chain links TRBV27 to TRBJ1-2, with TRBD1 matching 7 bases. The CDR3 is 15 residues long. The J segment lost 5 bases and the V segment lost 6 bases, leaving 12 bases of the junction unmatched. Germline CDR1 reads MNHEY; CDR2 reads SMNVEV (reference sequence). CDR3 sequence reads: CASSHSRDRIYGYTF. Written as DNA, the CDR3 is TGTGCCAGCAGCCACTCACGGGACAGAATTTATGGCTACACCTTC.

This clonotype has more than one count but fewer than ten. This sequence joins TRBV12-3 or TRBV12-4 and TRBJ2-1; D not certain. V was cut by 1 base and J by 6 bases, with 4 bases left in between. This CDR3 region has 12 residues. For the CDR3, the DNA is TGTGCCAGCAGTTTAGATCTCAATGAGCAGTTCTTC. Encoded protein: CASSLDLNEQFF.

This clonotype was found once. V is TRBV9 and J is TRBJ1-2, with TRBD1 identical over 9 bases. With V trimmed by 0 bases and J by 4 bases, 4 bases remained unmatched. Looked up from germline, CDR1 is SGDLS and CDR2 is YYNGEE. This CDR3 is built from 15 residues. In DNA form, the CDR3 reads TGTGCCAGCAGCGTAGAAGGACAGGGGATCTATGGCTACACCTTC. Translation gives CASSVEGQGIYGYTF.

This clonotype was detected a few times. The chain recombines TRBV7-3 with TRBJ2-3; 8 bases map to TRBD1. This CDR3 spans 15 amino acids. J gave up 2 bases and V 5 bases, and 6 bases lay outside the gene matches. Germline-derived CDR1 and CDR2 are SGHTA and FQGTGA. The CDR3 coding sequence is TGTGCCAGCAGCCCGACAGGGGCCTACACAGATACGCAGTATTTT. Its translation is CASSPTGAYTDTQYF.

V and J are TRBV7-3 and TRBJ2-1; TRBD2 matches at 11 bases. The CDR3 is 17 amino acids. Per the germline V gene, CDR1 is SGHTA and CDR2 is FQGTGA. Trimming cost V 5 bases and J 2 bases; bases outside gene matches: 8. CDR3 residues: CASSQLAGGPPYNEQFF. The CDR3 DNA follows: TGTGCCAGCAGCCAGTTAGCGGGAGGGCCGCCCTACAATGAGCAGTTCTTC.

This rearrangement joins TRBV11-3 to TRBJ2-3; D is possibly TRBD1 or TRBD2 (5 bases each). Germline V gives CDR1 SGHNT, CDR2 YENEEA. The CDR3 is 14 residues long. V was clipped by 0 bases and J by 6 bases, with 10 bases between them. The CDR3 spells CASSLDPWGDTQYF. The DNA for the CDR3 is TGTGCCAGCAGCTTAGATCCATGGGGGGATACGCAGTATTTT.

This clonotype was seen more than once but under ten times. J is TRBJ2-7 and V is TRBV20-1, with 9 bases lining up with TRBD1. The V segment lost 7 bases and the J segment 0 bases; nucleotides outside the gene matches: 16. CDR1 is DFQATT and CDR2 is SNEGSKA in the germline V gene (reference sequence). The CDR3 spans 17 residues. CDR3 sequence reads: CSGPGQGFRRGSYEQYF. The CDR3 DNA is TGCAGTGGGCCGGGACAGGGTTTTAGGCGGGGCTCCTACGAGCAGTACTTC.

V usage is TRBV28 and J usage is TRBJ2-7, with 9 nucleotides matching TRBD1. V lost 4 bases, J lost 3 bases, and 10 bases stayed unmatched. Per the germline V gene, CDR1 is MDHEN and CDR2 is SYDVKM. CDR3 length: 16 amino acids. CDR3 nucleotide sequence: TGTGCCAGCAGTTATACCGGGACAGGGTATGTCTACGAGCAGTACTTC. Its translation: CASSYTGTGYVYEQYF.

This clonotype was recorded many times. The CDR3 here is CASSSIGLAKYNEQFF. CDR3 DNA sequence: TGCGCCAGCAGTTCAATTGGACTAGCGAAGTACAATGAGCAGTTCTTC. The chain carries TRBV10-2 and TRBJ2-1; TRBD2 matches at 9 bases. This CDR3 has 16 amino acids. Germline V gene lookup returns CDR1 WSHSY and CDR2 SAAADI. Losses at the gene ends were 5 bases for V and 4 bases for J; bases not matched to a gene: 9.

This clonotype was found many times. This rearrangement joins TRBV12-3 or TRBV12-4 to TRBJ2-5; D perhaps matches TRBD2 (6 bases). Trimming shortened V by 3 bases and J by 3 bases, and 11 bases separated the two germline ends. This CDR3 has 14 amino acids. The CDR3 DNA reads as TGTGCCAGCAGTTTGTCGGGAGCAGAAGAGACCCAGTACTTC. Protein sequence: CASSLSGAEETQYF.

V usage is TRBV7-2 and J usage is TRBJ1-4; a possible D gene is TRBD1 (6 bases). The V end lost 7 bases, the J end lost 7 bases, and 16 bases lay between the germline ends. Germline CDR1 and CDR2: SGHTA and FQGNSA. The CDR3 has 14 residues. CDR3 nucleotide sequence: TGTGCCAGCAATTTCGGGGGGGCTCGTGAAAAACTGTTTTTT. It translates to CASNFGGAREKLFF.

The rearrangement links TRBV11-2 to TRBJ2-5; TRBD2 matches at 10 bases. The CDR3 spans 16 residues. CDR1 and CDR2 from the germline V gene are SGHAT and FQNNGV. V was pared by 2 bases and J by 11 bases, with 14 bases of the junction left unmatched. CDR3 in DNA: TGTGCCAGCAGCTTAAGGGTCACTAGCGGGACCGTTGAGCAGTACTTC. Protein sequence: CASSLRVTSGTVEQYF.

Comment on this clonotype: An end of the junction does not agree with germline; a read error may underlie this. The gene calls are TRBV7-9 and TRBJ1-5, with D possibly matching TRBD1 (5 bases). There are 14 residues in the CDR3. Germline V gene lookup returns CDR1 SEHNR and CDR2 FQNEAQ (reference sequence). Written as DNA, the CDR3 is TGTGTCAGCAGCTTAGACAGAGGCAATCAGCCCCAGCATTTT. It specifies CVSSLDRGNQPQHF.

This clonotype was detected only a few times. J is TRBJ2-7 and V is TRBV5-1; D may correspond to TRBD1 or TRBD2 (5 bases each). Trimming cost V 1 base and J 2 bases, with 13 bases left between them. Germline values: CDR1 SGHRS, CDR2 YFSETQ. The CDR3 has 15 residues. CDR3 residues: CASSLIGRDPYEQYF. As DNA, the CDR3 is TGCGCCAGCAGCTTGATAGGCAGGGACCCCTACGAGCAGTACTTC.